One and the same sample provided the 26 T cell receptor beta chains below, sequenced in a study of human T cells and chemical hapten exposure. The time point denotes: patch test 1, 2 weeks after DPC sensitization. Specified treatment: therapeutic diphenylcyclopropenone sensitization with weekly scalp DPC. TCRdb re-called the RACE reads through MiXCR, storing one row per CDR3 protein. The sample has more than 55,000 distinct CDR3 sequences; approximately 9.4% are singletons. This specimen was whole blood, taken in connection with sensitization to the hapten diphenylcyclopropenone (DPC). The receptors stem from a woman aged 40 to 55 with alopecia areata. Some clones in this sample may be carry-over from other donors' samples.

The sample holds a few counts of this clonotype. This chain links TRBV6-2 or TRBV6-3 with TRBJ1-5; D is possibly TRBD1 (6 bases). Germline lookup yields CDR1 MNHEY and CDR2 SVGEGT. Deletions cut 0 bases from V and 2 bases from J, with 17 bases between. The length of the CDR3 is 18 residues. CDR3 amino acids: CASSYSQDRFRGNQPQHF. CDR3 DNA sequence: TGTGCCAGCAGTTACTCCCAAGACAGGTTTCGAGGCAATCAGCCCCAGCATTTT.

The chain is built from TRBV6-1 and TRBJ2-5, with D tentatively TRBD2 (6 bases). The CDR3 totals 15 residues. The V gene lost 2 bases and the J gene lost 0 bases, with 10 bases spanning the gap. Germline CDR1 MNHNS, CDR2 SASEGT. In DNA form, the CDR3 reads TGTGCCAGCAGTGAATCGCGGGGCTACCAAGAGACCCAGTACTTC. It encodes CASSESRGYQETQYF.

The sample holds many counts of this clonotype. The chain recombines TRBV7-8 with TRBJ1-5; D gene uncertain. There are 13 residues in the CDR3. The V gene lost 3 bases and the J gene lost 0 bases, with 3 bases spanning the gap. The germline V gene has CDR1 SGHVS and CDR2 FQNEAQ. The CDR3 DNA is TGTGCCAGCAGCTTTAGTAGCAATCAGCCCCAGCATTTT. It codes for CASSFSSNQPQHF.

The chain combines TRBV6-2 or TRBV6-3 with TRBJ1-2; no definite D call. Germline V lookup: CDR1 MNHEY, CDR2 SVGEGT. The CDR3 has 11 amino acids. Trimming removed 6 bases from V and 8 bases from J, with 10 bases in between. CDR3 amino acids: CASRMGRGYTF. Written as DNA, the CDR3 is TGTGCCAGCAGGATGGGTCGGGGCTACACCTTC.

The table lists this clonotype with a few counts. This chain links TRBV18 with TRBJ1-5; no clear D. Germline loops: CDR1 KGHSH, CDR2 LQKENI. Deletions cut 0 bases from V and 3 bases from J, with 9 bases between. The CDR3 is 15 residues long. CDR3 residues: CASSPPAGINQPQHF. The DNA of the CDR3 is TGTGCCAGCTCACCACCGGCGGGTATCAATCAGCCCCAGCATTTT.

Remarks on this clonotype: The junction differs from germline at one of its ends, possibly a read error. The chain is built from TRBV30 and TRBJ1-4; D remains unclear. The CDR3 is made up of 12 amino acids. Germline CDR1 reads GTSNPN; CDR2 reads SVGIG (reference sequence). Here the CDR3 reads CAWSMTSEKLFF. The CDR3 DNA is TGTGCCTGGAGTATGACTAGTGAAAAACTGTTTTTT.

This clonotype was found many times. The chain couples TRBV12-3 or TRBV12-4 to TRBJ2-2, with 7 bases fitting TRBD1. This CDR3 has 14 amino acids. With V trimmed by 4 bases and J by 5 bases, 4 bases remained unmatched. The CDR3 region has the DNA TGTGCCAGCAGTTCTGGGACAGATACCGGGGAGCTGTTTTTT. It specifies CASSSGTDTGELFF.

This clonotype was observed a handful of times. This rearrangement joins TRBV12-3 or TRBV12-4 to TRBJ2-1; 8 nucleotides agree with TRBD2. This CDR3 has 15 residues. V trimming: 3 bases; J trimming: 9 bases; junction bases outside the gene matches: 10. CDR3 sequence: CASSFRVGGGIEQFF. CDR3 sequence (DNA): TGTGCCAGCAGTTTCAGGGTCGGCGGGGGGATTGAGCAGTTCTTC.

The rearrangement joins TRBV29-1 to TRBJ2-1; the D is unclear. V shed 7 bases and J shed 2 bases, with 6 bases lying between them. Germline V gene sequence: CDR1 SQVTM, CDR2 ANQGSEA. The CDR3 has 11 residues. This CDR3 reads CSAGAYNEQFF. DNA of the CDR3: TGCAGCGCGGGTGCCTACAATGAGCAGTTCTTC.

The rearrangement uses TRBV12-3 or TRBV12-4 and TRBJ2-1, with 12 bases lining up with TRBD2. The V segment lost 5 bases and the J segment 6 bases; nucleotides outside the gene matches: 5. The CDR3 runs to 15 residues. This CDR3 reads CASSPTSGGRNEQFF. CDR3 nucleotides: TGTGCCAGCAGTCCTACTAGCGGGGGGCGCAATGAGCAGTTCTTC.

V and J are TRBV12-3 or TRBV12-4 and TRBJ2-6; 12 nucleotides line up with TRBD1. V dropped 6 bases and J dropped 3; count of bases not matched to a gene: 6. The CDR3 has 17 amino acids. The DNA of the CDR3 is TGTGCCAGCAGCGCGGGACAGGGGGCTTATGGGGCCAACGTCCTGACTTTC. It translates to CASSAGQGAYGANVLTF.

This clonotype was picked up many times. The chain is built from TRBV6-6 and TRBJ1-2; no clear D gene. The V and J ends lost 0 bases and 7 bases respectively, with 12 bases between them. Germline CDR1 and CDR2: MNHNY and SVGAGI (reference sequence). The CDR3 loop spans 14 amino acids. The DNA of the CDR3 is TGTGCCAGCAGTTACTCGAAGTTCGTGATTGGCTACACCTTC. Translation: CASSYSKFVIGYTF.

Only a few counts were recorded for this clonotype. CDR3 in amino acids: CASRPTAADTQYF. Here the CDR3 DNA reads TGTGCCAGCAGGCCGACAGCAGCAGATACGCAGTATTTT. The chain employs TRBV3-1 and TRBJ2-3, with D possibly TRBD1 on 5 matching bases. Germline CDR1 LGHDT, CDR2 YNNKEL (reference sequence). Trimming pared 6 bases from V and 4 bases from J, leaving 11 bases between. The CDR3 has 13 amino acids.

This clonotype has ten or more counts. The CDR3 nucleotides read TGTGCCAGTGCGGGGGCGCGCGTTTCCTACAATGAGCAGTTCTTC. The encoded protein is CASAGARVSYNEQFF. The chain has TRBV19 and TRBJ2-1, with a weak D call TRBD2 (7 bases). The CDR3 extends over 15 amino acids. Germline V gene sequence: CDR1 LNHDA, CDR2 SQIVND (reference sequence). Trimming removed 8 bases from V and 1 base from J, with 15 bases in between. Supplemented by reference TRBV19 and TRBJ2-1, the full variable domain reads DGGITQSPKYLFRKEGQNVTLSCEQNLNHDAMYWYRQDPGQGLRLIYYSQIVNDFQKGDIAEGYSVSREKKESFPLTVTSAQKNPTAFYLCASAGARVSYNEQFFGPGTRLTVL.

This clonotype came up many times. This chain connects TRBV13 to TRBJ2-5; 10 nucleotides align to TRBD1. V was clipped by 4 bases and J by 4 bases; unmatched bases: 6. The CDR3 sequence is 15 residues long. Per the germline V gene, CDR1 is PRHDT and CDR2 is FYEKMQ (reference sequence). DNA for the CDR3: TGTGCCAGCAGCTCGCCCCGGACAGGGGGAGAGACCCAGTACTTC. Translation gives CASSSPRTGGETQYF.

This clonotype was observed many times. V is TRBV5-1 and J is TRBJ2-3, with D unclear. V gave up 0 bases and J gave up 0 bases, with 8 bases separating them. Germline V gene sequence: CDR1 SGHRS, CDR2 YFSETQ. This CDR3 is built from 15 residues. CDR3 in DNA: TGCGCCAGCAGCTTGGCCGGGCAAAGCACAGATACGCAGTATTTT. Translating gives CASSLAGQSTDTQYF.

This clonotype was detected many times. The J gene is TRBJ1-2, the V gene TRBV5-1, with 7 bases fitting TRBD1. V was clipped by 4 bases and J by 6 bases; unmatched bases: 3. CDR1 is SGHRS and CDR2 is YFSETQ in the germline V gene. The CDR3 sequence is 12 residues long. This CDR3 is CASSPTGDGYTF. The CDR3, as DNA: TGCGCCAGCAGCCCCACAGGGGATGGCTACACCTTC.

The table lists this clonotype with a count of one. The genes are TRBV15 and TRBJ1-5; 8 bases align to TRBD1. The V and J ends lost 1 base and 5 bases, in that order; junction bases with no gene match: 7. The CDR3 consists of 16 residues. Germline CDR1 LNHNV, CDR2 YYDKDF (reference sequence). CDR3 sequence: CATSRGAGGTYQPQHF. CDR3 coding DNA: TGTGCCACCAGCAGAGGAGCAGGGGGCACGTATCAGCCCCAGCATTTT.

The table lists this clonotype with a few counts. The CDR3 sequence is CASSLGTSGGQETQYF. CDR3 in DNA: TGCGCCAGCAGCTTGGGGACTAGCGGGGGACAAGAGACCCAGTACTTC. V is TRBV5-1 and J is TRBJ2-5; 13 bases align to TRBD2. The CDR3 length is 16 residues. Per germline, CDR1 SGHRS and CDR2 YFSETQ. V gave up 0 bases and J gave up 2 bases; unmatched junction bases: 1.

This clonotype has just a few counts. The chain has TRBV6-5 and TRBJ2-3, with D possibly matching TRBD1 (5 bases). V shed 2 bases and J shed 7 bases, with 19 bases lying between them. Looked up from germline, CDR1 is MNHEY and CDR2 is SVGAGI. The CDR3 has 16 residues. CDR3 in DNA: TGTGCCAGCAGTTACAACAGGCCTACCCTCGGTAATACGCAGTATTTT. Translating gives CASSYNRPTLGNTQYF.

This chain uses TRBV6-2 or TRBV6-3 with TRBJ2-3; TRBD2 is a possible D gene (6 bases). V was shortened by 6 bases and J by 0 bases, with 16 bases between the two germline ends. Germline CDR1 reads MNHEY; CDR2 reads SVGEGT. The CDR3 has 16 residues. The chain's CDR3 is CASSWGLTRSTDTQYF. The CDR3 DNA follows: TGTGCCAGCAGCTGGGGACTCACTAGAAGCACAGATACGCAGTATTTT.

In this sample, this clonotype turned up a few times. The V call is TRBV28, the J call TRBJ2-3; TRBD2 aligns across 10 bases. Germline V gene sequence: CDR1 MDHEN, CDR2 SYDVKM. Trimming cost V 2 bases and J 6 bases; bases outside gene matches: 5. The CDR3 runs 15 residues. As DNA, the CDR3 is TGTGCCAGCAGTTTAAGCGGGGGGGCCGCTGATACGCAGTATTTT. Its translation is CASSLSGGAADTQYF.

This sequence joins TRBV3-1 and TRBJ2-7; D uncertain. The CDR3 runs 14 residues. Germline CDR1 LGHDT, CDR2 YNNKEL (reference sequence). The V end was cut by 4 bases, the J end by 6 bases, with 16 bases between. Written as DNA, the CDR3 is TGTGCCAGCAGCCCCTTAAGTTCAAGGGCCGAGCAGTACTTC. Translating gives CASSPLSSRAEQYF.

The chain joins TRBV7-2 to TRBJ2-1; TRBD2 matches at 10 bases. This CDR3 has 15 residues. V lost 6 bases, J lost 4 bases, and 6 bases stayed unmatched. Looked up from germline, CDR1 is SGHTA and CDR2 is FQGNSA. CDR3 residues: CASRAGTSEYNEQFF. The DNA of the CDR3 is TGTGCCAGCAGGGCCGGGACTAGCGAATACAATGAGCAGTTCTTC.

The table lists this clonotype with many counts. The CDR3 here is CASSLDQLRRINTGELFF. Written as DNA, the CDR3 is TGTGCCAGCAGCTTGGACCAACTGCGTCGTATCAACACCGGGGAGCTGTTTTTT. V gene TRBV5-8 combines with J gene TRBJ2-2; D unresolved. Germline assignment: CDR1 SGHTS and CDR2 YDEGEE. V shed 0 bases and J shed 2 bases, with 17 bases lying between them. The CDR3 consists of 18 residues.

On this clonotype: A read error may explain this, as a much larger clone is one base away. The V and J genes are TRBV10-3 and TRBJ1-4; 11 bases are shared with TRBD1. This CDR3 is built from 16 residues. Germline V gives CDR1 ENHRY, CDR2 SYGVKD. The CDR3 DNA follows: TGTGCCATCAGCGCCGGACAGGGGGCGGGAAGTGAAAAACCGTTTTTT. Residues: CAISAGQGAGSEKPFF.